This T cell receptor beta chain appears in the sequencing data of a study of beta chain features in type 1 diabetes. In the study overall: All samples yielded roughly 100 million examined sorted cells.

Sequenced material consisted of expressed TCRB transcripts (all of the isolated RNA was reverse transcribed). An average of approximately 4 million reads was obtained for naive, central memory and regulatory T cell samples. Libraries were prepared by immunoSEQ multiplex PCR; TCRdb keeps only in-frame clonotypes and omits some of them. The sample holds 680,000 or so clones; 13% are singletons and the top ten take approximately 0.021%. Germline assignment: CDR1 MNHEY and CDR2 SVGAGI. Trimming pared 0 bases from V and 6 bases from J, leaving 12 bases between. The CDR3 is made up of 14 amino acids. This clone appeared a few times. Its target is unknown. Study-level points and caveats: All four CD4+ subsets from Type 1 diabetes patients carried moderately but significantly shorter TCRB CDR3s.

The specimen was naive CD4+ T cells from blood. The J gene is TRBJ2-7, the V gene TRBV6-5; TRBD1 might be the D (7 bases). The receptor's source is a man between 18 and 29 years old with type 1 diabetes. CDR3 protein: CASSYSVRGAEQYF. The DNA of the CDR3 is TGTGCCAGCAGTTACTCTGTCAGGGGGGCCGAGCAGTACTTC.